This T cell receptor beta chain emerged from a study of blood T cell repertoires in COVID-19. Study at large: Samples taken during acute and convalescent COVID-19 were collected in the United States, Italy and Spain. T cells, B-cell-depleted T cells, or PBMCs provided the cDNA or gDNA that served as material.

Sequencing used immunoSEQ multiplex PCR; TCRdb keeps in-frame clones, though not all of them. The table includes approximately 75,000 clones, around 90% detected once. The CDR3 totals 14 residues. J was trimmed by 6 bases and V by 3 bases; bases with no gene match: 7. Germline loops: CDR1 SGHRS, CDR2 YFSETQ. The TCR was taken from a human donor in a cohort sampled during active COVID-19. The chain has TRBV5-1 and TRBJ1-1; 8 bases are a match to TRBD1. What was sequenced was peripheral blood. As DNA, the CDR3 is TGCGCCAGCAGCTCGGATTACAGGGGGGCTGAAGCTTTCTTT. Protein product: CASSSDYRGAEAFF.